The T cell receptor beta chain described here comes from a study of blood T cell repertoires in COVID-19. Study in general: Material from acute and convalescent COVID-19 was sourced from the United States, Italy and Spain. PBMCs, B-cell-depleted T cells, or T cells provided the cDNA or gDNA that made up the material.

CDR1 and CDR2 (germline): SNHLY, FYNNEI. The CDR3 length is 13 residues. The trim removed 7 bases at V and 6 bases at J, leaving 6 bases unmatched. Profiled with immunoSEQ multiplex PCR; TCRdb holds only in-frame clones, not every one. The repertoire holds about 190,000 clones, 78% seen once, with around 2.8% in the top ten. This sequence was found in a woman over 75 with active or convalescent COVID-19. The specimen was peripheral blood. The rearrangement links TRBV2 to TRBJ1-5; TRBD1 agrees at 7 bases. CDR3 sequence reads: CASTTGEGQPQHF. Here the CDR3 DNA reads TGTGCCAGCACCACAGGGGAAGGTCAGCCCCAGCATTTT.